The rows below give T cell receptor beta chains drawn from one sample of a study of shared clonotypes between healthy human individuals. Profiled with immunoSEQ multiplex PCR; TCRdb holds only in-frame clones, not every one. The sample comprises 1.4 million or so clones, 98% of which are singletons, and about 0.35% rests with the top ten. Sequencing was done on a sample of naive CD4+ T cells sorted from blood. These receptors originate from a man aged 30 to 45 in good health. CDR3s include the opening cysteine and the closing phenylalanine or tryptophan.

CDR3	J	length	V
CASSLVRGFQETQYF	TRBJ2-5	15	TRBV7-2
CASSRGASFLYEQYF	TRBJ2-7	15	TRBV7-6
CASSPDRPETQYF	TRBJ2-5	13	TRBV6-5
CASSNPQFYGYTF	TRBJ1-2	13	TRBV21-1
CASSRGPSIDEQYF	TRBJ2-7	14	TRBV5-4
CASSPPYRGANEKLFF	TRBJ1-4	16	TRBV18
CAWGKSWTYNEQFF	TRBJ2-1	14	TRBV30
CASEGAGNTEAFF	TRBJ1-1	13	TRBV28
CASSLTRTAAYEQYF	TRBJ2-7	15	TRBV5-6
CASSYAETWTGELFF	TRBJ2-2	15	TRBV5-4
CASSEFLQSSYNEQFF	TRBJ2-1	16	TRBV25-1
CASSVSGTQETQYF	TRBJ2-5	14	TRBV9
CASSLVSGSRTDTQYF	TRBJ2-3	16	TRBV13
CASSFSGSHEQYF	TRBJ2-7	13	TRBV5-1
CASVATGGANYGYTF	TRBJ1-2	15	TRBV6-6
CASSLDKTVWRVFSHEQYF	TRBJ2-7	19	TRBV11-3
CASSLVRDLSRETQYF	TRBJ2-5	16	TRBV5-1
CASSSQGSADTQYF	TRBJ2-3	14	TRBV5-1
CASREGLYGYTF	TRBJ1-2	12	TRBV6-5
CASTMGHGVSTEAFF	TRBJ1-1	15	TRBV5-1
CASSSTLHSNQPQHF	TRBJ1-5	15	TRBV28
CASSVVGLAGNNEQFF	TRBJ2-1	16	TRBV5-1
CASSEAPEGSYGYTF	TRBJ1-2	15	TRBV6-1
CSVDQGRETQYF	TRBJ2-5	12	TRBV29-1
CSVGPGVFYNEQFF	TRBJ2-1	14	TRBV29-1
CASSVGTGTYEQYF	TRBJ2-7	14	TRBV5-1
CASSFLRGSAFF	TRBJ1-1	12	TRBV7-8
CASSPTPGQENQPQHF	TRBJ1-5	16	TRBV5-4
CASSLDPGLTVWQYF	TRBJ2-7	15	TRBV7-2
CASGYRPTGELFF	TRBJ2-2	13	TRBV6-5
CASTRGRGGSGGYTF	TRBJ1-2	15	TRBV6-5
CASRTGRSTDTQYF	TRBJ2-3	14	TRBV7-2
CASSVAVREQYF	TRBJ2-7	12	TRBV9
CASRGNKGWAVRTYNEQFF	TRBJ2-1	19	TRBV28
CAISETSNQPQHF	TRBJ1-5	13	TRBV10-3
CASSFPGRAYEQYF	TRBJ2-7	14	TRBV28
CASSLGLPLSGQPFYGYTF	TRBJ1-2	19	TRBV7-8
CASSLGPTSAQYF	TRBJ2-7	13	TRBV7-3
CASQGGEETQYF	TRBJ2-5	12	TRBV30
CASSPGLAGGHAYNEQFF	TRBJ2-1	18	TRBV4-2
CSAAGSYGYTF	TRBJ1-2	11	TRBV20-1
CASSLEIGDTQYF	TRBJ2-3	13	TRBV5-1
CASSSGRKPWREETQYF	TRBJ2-5	17	TRBV27
CATSRRNTEAFF	TRBJ1-1	12	TRBV15
CASSQDQLNPQLAGGTDEQFF	TRBJ2-1	21	TRBV4-2
CASSGLIGGTEAFF	TRBJ1-1	14	TRBV2
CASSPRTSGSNEQFF	TRBJ2-1	15	TRBV11-3